This T cell receptor (beta chain) comes out of a study of long-term antiretroviral therapy in people with HIV. With respect to this clone: Its cognate antigen is unknown.

Study observations and caveats: Diversity remained lower than transplant donor controls, even though it increased after ART. Records did not include ART adherence, viral resistance or therapy changes.

People in the study who had HIV all got their treatment in the United States. Samples were assayed with immunoSEQ v3.0 at survey level. Target depth was about 40,000-50,000 T-cell genomes per sample. Here immunoSEQ multiplex PCR was the method, and the copy in TCRdb shows in-frame clones only, minus some. The sample lists roughly 30,000 clones; 91% were seen once. The germline CDR1 and CDR2 sequences are SGHNT and YYREEE (reference sequence). The CDR3 contains 16 residues. V lost 1 base and J lost 0, with 11 bases in between. The chain links TRBV5-4 to TRBJ1-3; D ambiguous. The source is a man younger than 35 with HIV. Sequenced here: unsorted PBMCs, sampled 3.1 years after starting antiretroviral therapy. The CDR3 sequence: CASSLLAPSSGNTIYF. CDR3 nucleotide sequence: TGTGCCAGCAGCTTGCTGGCACCTAGCTCTGGAAACACCATATATTTT.